A selection of T cell receptor beta chains follows, all from one sample in a study of T cells in Graves' hyperthyroidism and ophthalmopathy. TCRdb independently ran MiXCR on the multiplex PCR reads; one entry per CDR3 protein. The sample consists of approximately 400,000 distinct CDR3 sequences, over 12% of them appearing once. Sequencing was performed on blood. These receptors originate from a man aged 50 to 60 with Graves' ophthalmopathy. CDR3s include the opening cysteine and the closing phenylalanine or tryptophan. Not all rows give a size; the values are once, few, many and, for expanded clones, a class.

>TRBJ2-3|many|TRBV20-1
CSARDDRHGNTQYF
>TRBJ1-5|few|TRBV27
CASRTGGSQPQHF
>TRBJ1-1|many|TRBV6-1
CASSVSGDGEAFF
>TRBJ2-7|.|TRBV19
CASSRQYAGKSDEQYF
>TRBJ1-4|many|TRBV11-2
CASSSGLTTNEKLFF
>TRBJ2-7|many|TRBV5-6
CASSPSFGAYEQYF
>TRBJ1-4|.|TRBV15
CATSRGRVSEKLFF
>TRBJ1-5|.|TRBV6-4
CASSEAVNQPQHF
>TRBJ2-7|few|TRBV28
CASSTTPTFSSYEQYF
>TRBJ1-4|many|TRBV18
CASSPYGAATNEKLFF
>TRBJ2-5|.|TRBV15
CATRWDSLGETQYF
>TRBJ2-2|.|TRBV6-1
CASSEITGDIGELFF
>TRBJ2-1|.|TRBV25-1
CASSDPGADNYNEQFF
>TRBJ2-1|few|TRBV3-1
CASSQVRASQFF
>TRBJ2-3|many|TRBV5-5
CASKLAGSTDTQYF
>TRBJ2-5|.|TRBV19
CASSIGGRELGTQYF
>TRBJ2-3|few|TRBV6-1
CASSQQGFADTQYF
>TRBJ2-3|many|TRBV27
CASSPSSGEVTDTQYF
>TRBJ1-2|many|TRBV12-3/TRBV12-4
CASTSEEGGYGYTF
>TRBJ2-7|many|TRBV2
CASSEQENEQYF
>TRBJ1-4|few|TRBV12-3/TRBV12-4
CASSFRRDRDEKLFF
>TRBJ2-3|many|TRBV20-1
CSARPSSLSTDTQYF
>TRBJ1-5|few|TRBV7-6
CASSPAGSQPQHF
>TRBJ2-5|many|TRBV30
CAWSTGSGSQETQYF
>TRBJ2-4|.|TRBV29-1
CSVASAGTGRTKNIQYF
>TRBJ2-2|.|TRBV5-1
CASSPPGLADTGELFF
>TRBJ2-7|.|TRBV5-1
CASSLAGGTEQYF
>TRBJ2-7|many|TRBV3-1
CASSQPGLAGHSYEQYF
>TRBJ2-7|few|TRBV3-1
CASSQDSPANSYEQYF
>TRBJ1-5|.|TRBV29-1
CSVGQGERPQHF
>TRBJ2-7|few|TRBV2
CACNRDDSCEQYF
>TRBJ1-6|few|TRBV9
CASSVEDRRGTPLHF
>TRBJ2-7|many|TRBV3-1
CASSQDGLAGKYEQYF
>TRBJ2-7|few|TRBV4-1
CASSPETDTYEQYF
>TRBJ1-2|few|TRBV5-1
CTSSLVWGSGYGYTF
>TRBJ2-3|many|TRBV18
CASSQLIDTQYF
>TRBJ2-7|.|TRBV10-3
CAISEVGERYEQYF
>TRBJ2-2|few|TRBV29-1
CSVSPPTGSNTGELFF
>TRBJ2-1|.|TRBV6-2/TRBV6-3
CASSYGVAGSEQFF
>TRBJ2-2|.|TRBV11-2
CASSLGGFLAGANTGELFF
>TRBJ2-1|.|TRBV6-1
CASSPMGNNEQFF
>TRBJ2-2|.|TRBV6-9
CASSYSIITANTGELFF
>TRBJ2-7|many|TRBV5-1
CASSLEYGEGYEQYF
>TRBJ1-2|few|TRBV19
CASSIPSYGYTF